This T cell receptor beta chain was recovered during a study of CD8 T cells in ankylosing spondylitis. Whole-study findings and limits: A motif in TCR beta, a set of 8 or 9 highly homologous variants, appeared characteristic of ankylosing spondylitis blood. Disease-linked clones displayed a CD8+ phenotype and appeared relatively rarely in peripheral blood. Some of the motif variants had earlier been found in reactive arthritis patients' fluid and blood.

Using quantitative 5'-RACE with molecular barcodes, the authors made TCR beta libraries. TCRdb processed the 5' RACE reads anew with MiXCR; each CDR3 protein has one entry. This repertoire shows about 750,000 distinct CDR3 sequences, around 19% found once; its top ten account for about 19%. Notes on this clonotype: Its matching antigen is unknown.

This CDR3 is 14 amino acids long. Germline V lookup: CDR1 SGHRS, CDR2 YFSETQ. V lost 0 bases, J lost 3 bases, and 10 bases lay in between. This clonotype was obtained from a male donor with ankylosing spondylitis. The chain joins TRBV5-1 to TRBJ2-7; D uncertain. What was sequenced was blood, either unsorted or a sorted T cell fraction (not recorded which). The CDR3 sequence is CASSLGRGDYEQYF. Written as DNA, the CDR3 is TGCGCCAGCAGCTTGGGCCGTGGTGACTACGAGCAGTACTTC.